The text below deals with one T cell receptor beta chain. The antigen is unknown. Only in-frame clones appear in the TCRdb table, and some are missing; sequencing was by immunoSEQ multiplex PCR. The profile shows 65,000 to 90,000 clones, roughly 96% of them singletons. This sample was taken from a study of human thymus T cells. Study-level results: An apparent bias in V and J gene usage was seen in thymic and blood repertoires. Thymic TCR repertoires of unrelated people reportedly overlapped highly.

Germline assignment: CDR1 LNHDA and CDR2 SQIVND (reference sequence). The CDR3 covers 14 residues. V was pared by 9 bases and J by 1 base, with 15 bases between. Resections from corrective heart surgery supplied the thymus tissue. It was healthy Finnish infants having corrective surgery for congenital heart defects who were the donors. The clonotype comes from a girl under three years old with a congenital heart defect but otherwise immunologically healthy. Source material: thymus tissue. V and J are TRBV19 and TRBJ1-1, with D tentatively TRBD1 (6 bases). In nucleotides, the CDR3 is TGTGCCAGCAGAGGGCTACAGGGGAACACTGAAGCTTTCTTT. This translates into CASRGLQGNTEAFF.